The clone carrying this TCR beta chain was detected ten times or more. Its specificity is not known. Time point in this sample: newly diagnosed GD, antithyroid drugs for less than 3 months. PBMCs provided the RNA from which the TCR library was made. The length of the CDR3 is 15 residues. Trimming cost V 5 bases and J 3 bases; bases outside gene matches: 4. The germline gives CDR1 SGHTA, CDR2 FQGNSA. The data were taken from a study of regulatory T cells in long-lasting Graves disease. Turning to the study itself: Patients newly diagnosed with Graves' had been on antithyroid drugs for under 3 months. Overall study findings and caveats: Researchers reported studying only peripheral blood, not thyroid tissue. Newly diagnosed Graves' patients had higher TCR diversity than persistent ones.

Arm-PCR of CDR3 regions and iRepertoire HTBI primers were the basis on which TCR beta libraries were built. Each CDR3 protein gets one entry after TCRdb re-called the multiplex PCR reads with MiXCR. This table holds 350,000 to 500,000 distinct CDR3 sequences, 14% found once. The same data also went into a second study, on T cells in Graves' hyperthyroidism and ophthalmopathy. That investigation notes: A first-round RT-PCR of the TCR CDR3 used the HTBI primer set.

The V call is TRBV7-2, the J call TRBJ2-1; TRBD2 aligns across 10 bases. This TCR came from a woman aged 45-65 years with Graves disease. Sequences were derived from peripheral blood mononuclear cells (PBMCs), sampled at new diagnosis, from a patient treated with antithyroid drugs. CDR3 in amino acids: CASSPGTSVYNEQFF. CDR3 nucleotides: TGTGCCAGCAGCCCCGGGACTAGCGTCTACAATGAGCAGTTCTTC.